These T cell receptor beta chains were read from a single sample in a study of STAT5B mutations in CD4+ large granular lymphocyte leukemia. Profiling relied on immunoSEQ multiplex PCR, and the TCRdb table lists in-frame clones only, not all of them. The sample carries approximately 32,000 clones, 70% to 90% recorded once. Source material: CD4+ T cells from blood buffy coats. The receptors originated from a human donor in good health. CDR3s include the opening cysteine and the closing phenylalanine or tryptophan. The order of the fields is D gene, J gene, clone size, V gene, CDR3 DNA, CDR3 protein. D genes are given only for firm matches. Clone size is given for some rows only: seen once, a few or many times, or a class if the clone is expanded.

d_call: .; j_call: TRBJ2-7; clone_size: few; v_call: TRBV2; cdr3_nt: TGTGCCAGCAGGGGGGCCGCTGAAGAGCAGTACTTC; cdr3_aa: CASRGAAEEQYF
d_call: .; j_call: TRBJ1-1; clone_size: .; v_call: TRBV5-6; cdr3_nt: TGTGCCAGCAGCTTGGGGCACAGTTACACTGAAGCTTTCTTT; cdr3_aa: CASSLGHSYTEAFF
d_call: TRBD1; j_call: TRBJ1-4; clone_size: .; v_call: TRBV18; cdr3_nt: TGTGCCAGCTCCCCGGGGACAGGGAGACCCCCAGCAACTAATGAAAAACTGTTTTTT; cdr3_aa: CASSPGTGRPPATNEKLFF
d_call: .; j_call: TRBJ1-1; clone_size: .; v_call: TRBV6-5; cdr3_nt: TGTGCCAGCGCCCAAGGGCATACTGAAGCTTTCTTT; cdr3_aa: CASAQGHTEAFF
d_call: TRBD1; j_call: TRBJ2-5; clone_size: .; v_call: TRBV14; cdr3_nt: TGTGCCAGCAGCCATCCGGGACAGGGACGCGAGACCCAGTACTTC; cdr3_aa: CASSHPGQGRETQYF
d_call: TRBD1; j_call: TRBJ2-5; clone_size: .; v_call: TRBV15; cdr3_nt: TGTGCCACCAGCAGAGACCGACAGGGGGAGACCCAGTACTTC; cdr3_aa: CATSRDRQGETQYF
d_call: TRBD1; j_call: TRBJ1-1; clone_size: .; v_call: TRBV7-8; cdr3_nt: TGTGCCAGCAGACCTCTAGACAGGGGGCGGACTGAAGCTTTCTTT; cdr3_aa: CASRPLDRGRTEAFF
d_call: TRBD1; j_call: TRBJ1-2; clone_size: .; v_call: TRBV7-3; cdr3_nt: TGTGCCAGCAGCGCGTCCGGGACAGGGGGAGAAGGCTACACCTTC; cdr3_aa: CASSASGTGGEGYTF
d_call: .; j_call: TRBJ1-6; clone_size: few; v_call: TRBV2; cdr3_nt: TGTGCCAGCAGTGAACGGAAGACAGGCATATCGGAGCTCCACTTT; cdr3_aa: CASSERKTGISELHF
d_call: .; j_call: TRBJ1-4; clone_size: .; v_call: TRBV4-1; cdr3_nt: TGCGCCAGCAGCCAAGGCCCACCTAATGAAAAACTGTTTTTT; cdr3_aa: CASSQGPPNEKLFF
d_call: TRBD1; j_call: TRBJ2-7; clone_size: once; v_call: TRBV11-2; cdr3_nt: TGTGCCAGCAGCGACGGGACAGGGCGGACCTACGAGCAGTACTTC; cdr3_aa: CASSDGTGRTYEQYF
d_call: .; j_call: TRBJ2-3; clone_size: .; v_call: TRBV5-6; cdr3_nt: TGTGCCAGCAGCTCACCCTCGTATCAGGGGAAAGATACGCAGTATTTT; cdr3_aa: CASSSPSYQGKDTQYF
d_call: TRBD2; j_call: TRBJ2-5; clone_size: .; v_call: TRBV10-3; cdr3_nt: TGTGCCAGTGCACTAGCGGATCAAGAGACCCAGTACTTC; cdr3_aa: CASALADQETQYF
d_call: .; j_call: TRBJ1-3; clone_size: .; v_call: TRBV5-4; cdr3_nt: TGTGCCAGCAGCTCCGGGGGGGTTCGGACTGGAAACACCATATATTTT; cdr3_aa: CASSSGGVRTGNTIYF
d_call: TRBD2; j_call: TRBJ2-5; clone_size: .; v_call: TRBV18; cdr3_nt: TGTGCCAGCTCACCGGTAGCGGGGAGCGAGACCCAGTACTTC; cdr3_aa: CASSPVAGSETQYF
d_call: TRBD2; j_call: TRBJ2-1; clone_size: .; v_call: TRBV10-3; cdr3_nt: TGTGCCATCAGTAGACTAGCGGAGAACAATGAGCAGTTCTTC; cdr3_aa: CAISRLAENNEQFF
d_call: .; j_call: TRBJ2-5; clone_size: .; v_call: TRBV6-5; cdr3_nt: TGTGCCAGCACAGGGAATCAAGAGACCCAGTACTTC; cdr3_aa: CASTGNQETQYF
d_call: .; j_call: TRBJ1-1; clone_size: .; v_call: TRBV7-9; cdr3_nt: TGTGCCAGCAGCCCCCCGGGGGAGGCTGAAGCTTTCTTT; cdr3_aa: CASSPPGEAEAFF
d_call: .; j_call: TRBJ2-6; clone_size: .; v_call: TRBV7-9; cdr3_nt: TGTGCCAGCAGCCGCTCCCGGGGCTACTCTGGGGCCAACGTCCTGACTTTC; cdr3_aa: CASSRSRGYSGANVLTF
d_call: .; j_call: TRBJ1-1; clone_size: .; v_call: TRBV7-8; cdr3_nt: TGTGCCAGCAACTACCGGGTCCCAGGGGAGACTGAAGCTTTCTTT; cdr3_aa: CASNYRVPGETEAFF
d_call: .; j_call: TRBJ1-2; clone_size: .; v_call: TRBV5-4; cdr3_nt: TGTGCCAGCAGCTTTTATGAGATGGCGAAGGGCTACACCTTC; cdr3_aa: CASSFYEMAKGYTF
d_call: .; j_call: TRBJ2-3; clone_size: .; v_call: TRBV5-1; cdr3_nt: TGCGCCAGCAGCTTCCGTGTGAGCACAGATACGCAGTATTTT; cdr3_aa: CASSFRVSTDTQYF
d_call: .; j_call: TRBJ1-5; clone_size: .; v_call: TRBV6-5; cdr3_nt: TGTGCCAGCAGTTCTTTGACAGGTCTTAATCAGCCCCAGCATTTT; cdr3_aa: CASSSLTGLNQPQHF
d_call: TRBD2; j_call: TRBJ2-7; clone_size: .; v_call: TRBV5-4; cdr3_nt: TGTGCCAGCGGTGCCTCACTCCGGACTAGCGGGAACTACGAGCAGTACTTC; cdr3_aa: CASGASLRTSGNYEQYF
d_call: TRBD1; j_call: TRBJ2-7; clone_size: few; v_call: TRBV29-1; cdr3_nt: TGCAGCGTGGAGGGACAGGGGAGCTCCTACGAGCAGTACTTC; cdr3_aa: CSVEGQGSSYEQYF
d_call: .; j_call: TRBJ1-6; clone_size: .; v_call: TRBV6-6; cdr3_nt: TGTGCCAGCAGTTGGGGGGATAATTCACCCCTCCACTTT; cdr3_aa: CASSWGDNSPLHF
d_call: TRBD2; j_call: TRBJ2-7; clone_size: .; v_call: TRBV10-1; cdr3_nt: TGCGCCAGCAGTGCGGGACTAGATAACGAGCAGTACTTC; cdr3_aa: CASSAGLDNEQYF
d_call: TRBD2; j_call: TRBJ2-3; clone_size: .; v_call: TRBV29-1; cdr3_nt: TGCAGCGTTGAGATAGCGGGCCGCGGAGATACGCAGTATTTT; cdr3_aa: CSVEIAGRGDTQYF
d_call: .; j_call: TRBJ1-2; clone_size: .; v_call: TRBV7-8; cdr3_nt: TGTGCCAGCAGCTTAGTGGGGGCCTATGGCTACACCTTC; cdr3_aa: CASSLVGAYGYTF
d_call: .; j_call: TRBJ2-5; clone_size: once; v_call: TRBV21-1; cdr3_nt: TGTGCCAGCAGCACCGGCTACTCACCAACAGGGGGTGGGGAGACCCAGTACTTC; cdr3_aa: CASSTGYSPTGGGETQYF
d_call: TRBD2; j_call: TRBJ2-2; clone_size: .; v_call: TRBV11-2; cdr3_nt: TGTGCCAGCAGCTCCGTACTTGATGGCGGGACTAGCGGGATTGGGGAGCTGTTTTTT; cdr3_aa: CASSSVLDGGTSGIGELFF
d_call: .; j_call: TRBJ2-1; clone_size: .; v_call: TRBV19; cdr3_nt: TGTGCCAGTATGGATGAGCAGTTCTTC; cdr3_aa: CASMDEQFF
d_call: .; j_call: TRBJ1-1; clone_size: .; v_call: TRBV27; cdr3_nt: TGTGCCAGCAGTTTAGGTTTCTACAGGGCGAACACTGAAGCTTTCTTT; cdr3_aa: CASSLGFYRANTEAFF
d_call: TRBD2; j_call: TRBJ2-2; clone_size: .; v_call: TRBV9; cdr3_nt: TGTGCCAGCAGCGTCCGTGCGGGAGGGCCATCCACCGGGGAGCTGTTTTTT; cdr3_aa: CASSVRAGGPSTGELFF
d_call: .; j_call: TRBJ1-5; clone_size: .; v_call: TRBV18; cdr3_nt: TGTGCCAGCTCACCAATGGAGGGCCGGGATCAGCCCCAGCATTTT; cdr3_aa: CASSPMEGRDQPQHF
d_call: .; j_call: TRBJ1-1; clone_size: .; v_call: TRBV11-2; cdr3_nt: TGTGCCAGCAGCGCTATACAGGGCGTATGGAAAGCTTTCTTT; cdr3_aa: CASSAIQGVWKAFF
d_call: TRBD1; j_call: TRBJ1-1; clone_size: few; v_call: TRBV5-4; cdr3_nt: TGTGCCAGCAGCTTGAAGGGACAGGGGAACACTGAAGCTTTCTTT; cdr3_aa: CASSLKGQGNTEAFF
d_call: .; j_call: TRBJ2-3; clone_size: .; v_call: TRBV4-1; cdr3_nt: TGCGCCAGCAGCCTAAGACGGGCAGATACGCAGTATTTT; cdr3_aa: CASSLRRADTQYF
d_call: .; j_call: TRBJ2-7; clone_size: .; v_call: TRBV4-1; cdr3_nt: TGCGCCAGCAGCCAAGATAGGGGTTTATGGTACGAGCAGTACTTC; cdr3_aa: CASSQDRGLWYEQYF
d_call: TRBD2; j_call: TRBJ2-5; clone_size: .; v_call: TRBV7-2; cdr3_nt: TGTGCCAGCAGCTCCAATAGCGGGAGGGAGACCCAGTACTTC; cdr3_aa: CASSSNSGRETQYF
d_call: .; j_call: TRBJ2-7; clone_size: .; v_call: TRBV30; cdr3_nt: TGTGCCTGGGCCCCTTGGAGCGGTAGCTCCTACGAGCAGTACTTC; cdr3_aa: CAWAPWSGSSYEQYF